This TCR beta chain was sequenced during a study of siplizumab effects on memory and regulatory T cells. TCRdb's copy holds only in-frame clones and misses some; the assay was immunoSEQ multiplex PCR. The sample has 97,000 or so clones, around nine tenths seen once; the top ten hold roughly 1%. As concerns this clone: Its antigen is undetermined.

Points from the study as a whole: Most alloreactive clones went unmapped to unstimulated subsets; only a minor fraction mapped.

This CDR3 has 14 residues. CDR1 is SGHRS, CDR2 YFSETQ, per germline. Germline trimming cut 3 bases from V and 7 bases from J; bases unmatched to any gene: 5. Sample: CD4+ T cells sorted from blood. This rearrangement joins TRBV5-1 to TRBJ1-2; 11 bases agree with TRBD1. This TCR was sampled from a human donor in good health. CDR3 coding DNA: TGCGCCAGCAGCTCCGGGACAGGGGGAAGTGGCTACACCTTC. The encoded protein is CASSSGTGGSGYTF.